This entry lists 21 T cell receptor beta chains sequenced from one sample in a study of T cell clonality in common variable immunodeficiency. General study results and limits: Reportedly, TCR beta sequences from common variable immunodeficiency showed fewer deletions and N-nucleotide insertions.

Sequencing was performed with immunoSEQ multiplex PCR; in TCRdb, only in-frame clones are kept and a portion is missing. Sampling found 15,000 to 20,000 clones, none seen once. Antigens of these TCRs are unknown. Sequenced: peripheral blood mononuclear cells. Receptors were obtained from a human donor with common variable immunodeficiency.

This clone showed up many times. The same CDR3 is also encoded by other DNA sequences in this sample. The CDR3 DNA, read in part, is TGTGCCACCGACAGCGGGAGGGCCAAATGTAGCACAGATACG. Residues: CATDSGRAKCSTDT. The complete CDR3 reads CATDSGRAKCSTDTQYF. This chain links TRBV6-7 with TRBJ2-3; 10 bases match TRBD2. The sequence runs out 3 residues before the end of the CDR3; the remainder is reconstructed from the germline J gene. TRBV6-7 is placed among ORFs of uncertain function. Trimming removed 10 bases from V and 0 bases from J; junction bases left unmatched: 13. The CDR3 runs 17 residues.

Many counts were recorded for this clone. From the germline J gene comes the end of the CDR3, since the read stops 3 residues before it. The chain couples TRBV20-1 to TRBJ2-1; perhaps TRBD1 as D (5 bases). The germline V and J ends were trimmed by 3 bases and 5 bases, with 17 bases remaining between them. Looked up from germline, CDR1 is DFQATT and CDR2 is SNEGSKA (reference sequence). The CDR3 loop spans 15 amino acids. The DNA read from the CDR3 is TGCAGTGCTAGCTTACAGGATCGGGCCCACAATGAG. Translating gives CSASLQDRAHNE. The whole CDR3 is CSASLQDRAHNEQFF.

There are many counts of this clone. The observed sequence ends 3 residues before the CDR3 terminus, with the missing tail filled in from the germline J gene. The chain combines TRBV20-1 with TRBJ1-1, with 9 bases lining up with TRBD1. The CDR3 runs to 13 residues. CDR1 is DFQATT, CDR2 SNEGSKA, per germline (reference sequence). V lost 6 bases, J lost 5 bases, and 7 bases stayed unmatched. The sequenced part of the CDR3 DNA is TGCAGTGCACCGGGACAGGGAAGAACTGAA. Translated, it gives CSAPGQGRTE. The full CDR3 reads CSAPGQGRTEAFF.

This clone was recorded many times. The read stops 3 residues short of the end of the CDR3; the missing end is completed from the germline J gene. The chain employs TRBV30 and TRBJ2-7; 7 bases are a match to TRBD1. V shed 6 bases and J 2 bases; nucleotides not matched to a gene: 7. This CDR3 has 13 residues. Germline values: CDR1 GTSNPN, CDR2 SVGIG (reference sequence). The CDR3 is CACTGTETYEQYF. The sequenced part of the CDR3 DNA is TGTGCCTGCACCGGGACAGAGACCTACGAG.

This clone was counted many times. The DNA ends 3 residues before the CDR3 does, and the rest of the CDR3 is filled in from the germline J gene. The rearrangement links TRBV19 to TRBJ2-1, with 7 bases matching TRBD1. V gave up 4 bases and J gave up 7 bases; unmatched junction bases: 10. This CDR3 comprises 15 residues. Germline V gene sequence: CDR1 LNHDA, CDR2 SQIVND (reference sequence). CDR3 bases read: TGTGCCAGTAGTAATTGGGGTGGGGACAGAAATGAG. Amino acids: CASSNWGGDRNE. The entire CDR3 is CASSNWGGDRNEQFF.

This clone has at least ten counts. The read is 3 residues too short to cover the CDR3 end, so that end is filled in from the germline J gene. The chain is built from TRBV20-1 and TRBJ1-1; 7 bases match TRBD1. CDR1 is DFQATT, CDR2 SNEGSKA, per germline (reference sequence). V lost 5 bases to trimming and J lost 5 bases; unmatched junction nucleotides: 11. CDR3 length equals 14 residues. This CDR3 reads CSAGGQARKTEAFF. The CDR3 bases that were read are TGCAGTGCTGGCGGACAGGCGAGAAAGACTGAA.

This clone was recorded at least ten times. The read ends 3 residues before the CDR3 terminus; that terminus is restored from the germline J gene. J is TRBJ1-1 and V is TRBV2, with 8 nucleotides matching TRBD1. In germline, CDR1 is SNHLY, CDR2 FYNNEI. V lost 5 bases, J lost 4 bases, and 3 bases stayed unmatched. The CDR3 has 13 residues. The DNA read from the CDR3 is TGTGCCAGCAGTTCACAGGGGGTCACTGAA. This gives the protein CASSSQGVTE. The whole CDR3 protein reads CASSSQGVTEAFF.

A few counts support this clone. The read ends 3 residues before the CDR3 terminus; that terminus is restored from the germline J gene. This sequence joins TRBV7-8 and TRBJ2-5; 8 bases align to TRBD1. The germline V gene encodes CDR1 SGHVS and CDR2 FQNEAQ. CDR3 length equals 15 residues. The sequenced CDR3 bases are TGTGCCAGCAGCCGGGGTGAGGGGCAGGGGGCTACC. It yields the protein CASSRGEGQGAT. The whole CDR3 protein is CASSRGEGQGATQYF.

This clone showed up many times. The read terminates 3 residues ahead of where the CDR3 ends, so the germline J gene completes it. The chain carries TRBV7-8 and TRBJ2-5; the match to TRBD2 covers 10 bases. Germline CDR1 and CDR2: SGHVS and FQNEAQ. V shed 1 base, J shed 2 bases, and the junction held 4 bases outside the gene matches. The CDR3 extends over 16 amino acids. This CDR3 is CASSLGPAGGQETQYF. The sequenced CDR3 bases are TGTGCCAGCAGCTTAGGCCCAGCGGGAGGGCAAGAGACC.

In this sample, this clone is medium-sized (0.01 to 0.1%). Read sequence stops 3 residues before the CDR3 end, and the germline J gene provides the missing end. The J gene is TRBJ1-4, the V gene TRBV7-3, with D possibly being TRBD1 (5 bases). V gave up 5 bases and J gave up 7 bases, with 11 bases separating them. This CDR3 has 13 residues. Looked up from germline, CDR1 is SGHTA and CDR2 is FQGTGA. CDR3 sequence reads: CASSGGRGEKLFF. The DNA read from the CDR3 is TGTGCCAGCAGCGGAGGAAGGGGTGAAAAA.

This clone was found a few times. A read error is possible here, since a much larger clone lies one base away. The DNA read from the CDR3 is TGCGCCAGCAGCTTGCGAGGGGACTCCTACGAG. Translation gives CASSLRGDSYE. The whole CDR3 reads CASSLRGDSYEQYF. The chain links TRBV5-1 to TRBJ2-7; D may correspond to TRBD1 or TRBD2 (5 bases each). The sequenced fragment ends 3 residues before the CDR3 boundary, so the rest is inferred from the germline J gene. CDR3 length: 14 residues. Germline CDR1 is SGHRS and CDR2 is YFSETQ. The germline V and J ends were trimmed by 1 base and 0 bases, with 8 bases remaining between them.

This clone occurred many times. The read halts 3 residues ahead of the CDR3 end, with the missing end drawn from the germline J gene. V gene TRBV19 combines with J gene TRBJ1-5, with D hard to call. In germline, CDR1 is LNHDA, CDR2 SQIVND (reference sequence). The CDR3 runs 12 residues. Trimming took 3 bases from V and 6 from J, leaving 6 bases between them. The CDR3 is CASSMGSQPQHF. The part of the CDR3 DNA that was read is TGTGCCAGTAGTATGGGCAGTCAGCCC.

There are many counts of this clone. The read stops 3 residues short of the end of the CDR3; the missing end is completed from the germline J gene. The rearrangement joins TRBV27 to TRBJ1-4; D is possibly TRBD1 (6 bases). The CDR3 contains 15 residues. Germline CDR1 and CDR2: MNHEY and SMNVEV (reference sequence). The V and J ends lost 5 bases and 5 bases respectively, with 15 bases between them. CDR3 DNA (partial): TGTGCCAGCAGTCCACAGGGTCTCGGGAATGAAAAA. It translates to CASSPQGLGNEK. Given in full, the CDR3 is CASSPQGLGNEKLFF.

Note on this clone: A much bigger clone sits one base away, suggesting this may be a read error. The CDR3 end lies 3 residues beyond the end of the read and is filled in from the germline J gene. This CDR3 is also generated by other DNA sequences in the sample. This rearrangement joins TRBV7-2 to TRBJ1-4; TRBD1 matches 9 bases. In germline, CDR1 is SGHTA, CDR2 FQGNSA. J lost 8 bases, V lost 5 bases, and 3 bases had no gene match. The length of the CDR3 is 13 residues. CDR3 sequence reads: CASSRDRGEKLFF. Partial CDR3 DNA: TGTGCCAGCAGCAGAGACAGGGGGGAAAAA.

Worth noting for this clone: The observed sequence ends 3 residues before the CDR3 terminus, with the missing tail filled in from the germline J gene. Other DNA sequences in the sample encode the same CDR3. The J gene is TRBJ1-2, the V gene TRBV7-6, with D possibly matching TRBD1 (5 bases). This CDR3 is built from 16 residues. In germline, CDR1 is SGHVS, CDR2 FNYEAQ. V lost 4 bases, J lost 0 bases, and 15 bases lay in between. The CDR3: CASSSRGGMANYGYTF. The CDR3 bases that were read are TGTGCCAGCAGCTCACGGGGGGGGATGGCTAACTATGGC.

This clone was counted at least ten times. Read sequence stops 3 residues before the CDR3 end, and the germline J gene provides the missing end. The V and J genes are TRBV19 and TRBJ2-5; TRBD1 aligns across 8 bases. Unmatched junction bases numbered 8, after V lost 6 bases and J lost 2 bases. The CDR3 is 15 amino acids. CDR1 is LNHDA and CDR2 is SQIVND in the germline V gene (reference sequence). CDR3 DNA (partial): TGTGCCAGTAGCGTCGCGGACAGGGTACAAGAGACC. This translates into CASSVADRVQET. The whole CDR3 sequence is CASSVADRVQETQYF.

This clone was counted many times. The read stops 3 residues short of the end of the CDR3; the missing end is completed from the germline J gene. The gene calls are TRBV10-1 and TRBJ2-1, with 7 bases aligning to TRBD2. Germline CDR1 and CDR2: WNHNN and SYGVQD (reference sequence). The length of the CDR3 is 17 residues. Trimming removed 6 bases from V and 0 bases from J; junction bases left unmatched: 11. The CDR3 bases that were read are TGCGCCAGCAGCATCGGGCTAGCGGCTTTCTCCTACAATGAG. It is translated as CASSIGLAAFSYNE. The whole CDR3 sequence is CASSIGLAAFSYNEQFF.

This clone came up many times. Read sequence stops 3 residues before the CDR3 end, and the germline J gene provides the missing end. The J gene is TRBJ2-7, the V gene TRBV29-1, with 7 bases lining up with TRBD2. V lost 2 bases, J lost 4 bases, and 8 bases stayed unmatched. Per the germline V gene, CDR1 is SQVTM and CDR2 is ANQGSEA. The CDR3 is made up of 14 amino acids. The CDR3 is CSVEWAGRAYEQYF. CDR3 DNA, as far as it was read: TGCAGCGTTGAATGGGCAGGGAGGGCGTACGAG.

This clone has at least ten counts. The read terminates 3 residues ahead of where the CDR3 ends, so the germline J gene completes it. The V call is TRBV2, the J call TRBJ1-2; D is unresolved. Between the trimmed V and J ends, which lost 7 bases and 5 bases, there was a span of 8 bases. Germline V CDR1 and CDR2: SNHLY, FYNNEI. The CDR3 contains 11 residues. The CDR3 sequence: CASKADYGYTF. The covered CDR3 bases are TGTGCCAGCAAGGCAGATTATGGC.

This clone was detected ten times or more. The DNA ends 3 residues before the CDR3 does, and the rest of the CDR3 is filled in from the germline J gene. The V call is TRBV2, the J call TRBJ2-7; D possibly corresponds to TRBD1 (6 bases). This CDR3 is built from 13 residues. V was trimmed by 6 bases and J by 4 bases, leaving 13 bases between them. Germline assignment: CDR1 SNHLY and CDR2 FYNNEI. CDR3: CASRPTGSYEQYF. Incomplete CDR3 DNA: TGTGCCAGCAGACCAACAGGGTCGTACGAG.

With respect to this clone: The read ends 3 residues before the CDR3 terminus; that terminus is restored from the germline J gene. The chain uses TRBV11-1 and TRBJ1-1; a weak D match, TRBD1 (6 bases). Germline V gene lookup returns CDR1 SGHAT and CDR2 FQDESV (reference sequence). The CDR3 is made up of 13 amino acids. V was shortened by 1 base and J by 5 bases, with 8 bases between the two germline ends. The sequenced CDR3 bases are TGTGCCAGCAGCTTAGGCACAGGGACTGAA. Amino acids: CASSLGTGTE. The whole CDR3 sequence reads CASSLGTGTEAFF.